These 19 T cell receptor beta chains were all obtained from the same sample, sequenced in a study of monozygotic twins with inflammatory bowel disease. TCRdb reprocessed the 5' RACE reads and reports one entry per CDR3 protein, with no DNA. The sample totals 150,000 or so distinct CDR3 sequences. What was sequenced was blood. All receptors come from a human donor with ulcerative colitis or Crohn's disease, or a healthy co-twin of an affected twin (not recorded which).

The rearrangement uses TRBV7-9 and TRBJ1-2; checking the TCRdb D call of TRBD1 is not possible without DNA. The CDR3 extends over 15 amino acids. Germline V lookup: CDR1 SEHNR, CDR2 FQNEAQ (reference sequence). CDR3 sequence reads: CASSLGTGLSYGYTF.

The V call is TRBV5-1, the J call TRBJ2-2; no DNA is available, so the TRBD2 call from TCRdb remains unchecked. CDR3 length equals 18 residues. Germline assignment: CDR1 SGHRS and CDR2 YFSETQ. The CDR3 spells CASSSSKTSGGNTGELFF.

V gene TRBV20-1 combines with J gene TRBJ2-7; the D gene TCRdb calls, TRBD2, cannot be checked with no DNA. Looked up from germline, CDR1 is DFQATT and CDR2 is SNEGSKA (reference sequence). This CDR3 spans 12 amino acids. CDR3 protein: CTAALSSYEQYF.

The V gene is TRBV7-8, the J gene TRBJ2-7; TCRdb returns TRBD1, unconfirmable since there is no DNA. In germline, CDR1 is SGHVS, CDR2 FQNEAQ. The CDR3 covers 14 residues. CDR3 in amino acids: CASSLAYREYEQYF.

The J gene is TRBJ2-3, the V gene TRBV18; as DNA is missing, the TRBD2 call by TCRdb cannot be tested. Germline V lookup: CDR1 KGHSH, CDR2 LQKENI. The CDR3 spans 15 residues. The CDR3 here is CASSPGTYGTDTQYF.

V is TRBV20-1 and J is TRBJ1-5. The CDR3 has 14 amino acids. CDR1 DFQATT and CDR2 SNEGSKA come from the germline V gene (reference sequence). Here the CDR3 reads CSASGGPSLGPQHF.

The chain has TRBV6-1 and TRBJ1-1; TCRdb indicates TRBD1, and absent DNA this call remains unverified. Germline values: CDR1 MNHNS, CDR2 SASEGT. The CDR3 loop spans 14 amino acids. The chain's CDR3 is CASSQSWTVLEAFF.

The chain carries TRBV7-6 and TRBJ2-6; TCRdb returns TRBD2, unconfirmable since there is no DNA. CDR3 length: 18 residues. Germline CDR1 and CDR2: SGHVS and FNYEAQ. The CDR3 sequence: CASSPESGRAPGANVLTF. Based on the CDR3 plus reference TRBV7-6 and TRBJ2-6, the full variable domain is GAGVSQSPRYKVTKRGQDVALRCDPISGHVSLYWYRQALGQGPEFLTYFNYEAQQDKSGLPNDRFSAERPEGSISTLTIQRTEQRDSAMYRCASSPESGRAPGANVLTFGAGSRLTVL.

The rearrangement joins TRBV20-1 to TRBJ2-1. This CDR3 spans 13 amino acids. CDR1 DFQATT and CDR2 SNEGSKA come from the germline V gene (reference sequence). The CDR3 spells CSARDPHWYEQFF.

V and J are TRBV7-6 and TRBJ2-2; there is no DNA to check the TCRdb D call of TRBD2. This CDR3 has 18 amino acids. Germline V gene lookup returns CDR1 SGHVS and CDR2 FNYEAQ. The CDR3 loop is CASSFTGIADLNTGELFF.

The V gene is TRBV7-9, the J gene TRBJ1-1; TCRdb's D gene call, TRBD1, goes unchecked for lack of DNA. The CDR3 contains 12 residues. CDR1 SEHNR and CDR2 FQNEAQ come from the germline V gene (reference sequence). CDR3 sequence: CASLQGNTEAFF.

V is TRBV20-1 and J is TRBJ2-1; there is no DNA to check the TCRdb D call of TRBD2. The CDR3 is made up of 14 amino acids. In germline, CDR1 is DFQATT, CDR2 SNEGSKA (reference sequence). The CDR3 reads CSPRGVAGDERQFF.

The rearrangement uses TRBV5-1 and TRBJ2-7; there is no DNA to check the TCRdb D call of TRBD1. The CDR3 has 14 residues. Germline CDR1 is SGHRS and CDR2 is YFSETQ. The CDR3 protein is CASSPPGQSYEQYF.

The chain combines TRBV20-1 with TRBJ1-2. The CDR3 loop spans 12 amino acids. The germline gives CDR1 DFQATT, CDR2 SNEGSKA (reference sequence). The chain's CDR3 is CSARRPFMGYTF.

V is TRBV11-2 and J is TRBJ1-4. There are 14 residues in the CDR3. Germline loops: CDR1 SGHAT, CDR2 FQNNGV. The CDR3 loop is CASRSGDPGEKLFF.

The chain employs TRBV18 and TRBJ1-2; TCRdb selects TRBD1, and the lack of DNA leaves this call unchecked. The CDR3 sequence is 13 residues long. Germline CDR1 KGHSH, CDR2 LQKENI. The CDR3 loop is CASSRQGSYGYTF.

CDR3 protein: CASSADRASYEQYF. V and J are TRBV6-1 and TRBJ2-7; TCRdb returns TRBD1, unconfirmable since there is no DNA. The CDR3 runs to 14 residues. CDR1 and CDR2 from the germline V gene are MNHNS and SASEGT.

The rearrangement uses TRBV27 and TRBJ2-2; TCRdb reports TRBD1, a call that lacks DNA to check it against. The germline CDR1 and CDR2 sequences are MNHEY and SMNVEV (reference sequence). This CDR3 is 17 amino acids long. CDR3 sequence reads: CASSFLQGATNTGELFF.

The chain joins TRBV27 to TRBJ2-5; lacking DNA, the TRBD1 call made by TCRdb goes unchecked. The CDR3 spans 13 residues. CDR1 and CDR2 from the germline V gene are MNHEY and SMNVEV (reference sequence). CDR3 sequence: CASSSWGRETQYF.